This TCR beta chain originates from a study of cytomegalovirus exposure and HLA in healthy donors. Study results and caveats: 150 to 200 TCR beta chains were listed as cytomegalovirus-associated. Among donors in an Asian-associated ancestry cluster, a later analysis reportedly found fewer N-insertions than the approximately 700-donor mean. Owing to their indistinguishability, certain V segments, notably TRBV6-2 and TRBV6-3, were excluded.

Use of 60 Vbeta and 13 Jbeta primers characterized the PCR. The method was immunoSEQ multiplex PCR; TCRdb's version includes in-frame clones alone and lacks a portion of them. Among about 180,000 clones, about three quarters were seen once, and the ten largest hold 1.5% to 2%. Trimming cost V 2 bases and J 11 bases, with 15 bases left between them. The CDR3 is 13 residues long. Germline assignment: CDR1 SGHAT and CDR2 FQNNGV. In the case of this clone: Its antigen is undetermined.

V and J are TRBV11-2 and TRBJ1-1; D is ambiguous. Sequenced material: PBMCs. The clonotype was recovered from a young man in good health and CMV-seronegative. CDR3 sequence: CASSLRRWEEAFF. For the CDR3, the DNA is TGTGCCAGCAGCTTAAGGCGGTGGGAGGAGGCTTTCTTT.